Presented here are 26 T cell receptor beta chains from one specimen sequenced in a study of response to subunit inactivated influenza vaccine. TCRdb re-called the RT-PCR reads through MiXCR, storing one row per CDR3 protein. The sample lists hundreds of thousands of distinct CDR3 sequences; roughly 9.8% were seen once. This sample comprised PBMCs from blood, obtained roughly 47 days after vaccination. The source is a man aged 50-60 years who received an inactivated influenza vaccine.

This chain links TRBV4-2 with TRBJ1-2; D gene ambiguous. Germline CDR1 LGHNA, CDR2 YNFKEQ. The V end lost 2 bases, the J end lost 2 bases, and 12 bases lay between the germline ends. The CDR3 is 15 residues long. Written as DNA, the CDR3 is TGTGCCAGCAGCCAAAGGCCAGAGACCAACTATGGCTACACCTTC. The encoded protein is CASSQRPETNYGYTF.

There are a few counts of this clonotype. The chain uses TRBV15 and TRBJ2-7; D remains ambiguous. The CDR3 sequence is 16 residues long. Germline V CDR1 and CDR2: LNHNV, YYDKDF (reference sequence). The V and J ends lost 6 bases and 4 bases respectively, with 22 bases between them. The CDR3 DNA follows: TGTGCCACCAGTTTAGGGCTGGGTTCACGGTCATACGAGCAGTACTTC. Its protein is CATSLGLGSRSYEQYF.

This clonotype was seen more than once but under ten times. The chain is built from TRBV12-3 or TRBV12-4 and TRBJ2-7; 9 bases line up with TRBD1. The ends lost 1 base at V and 9 bases at J; junction bases unmatched: 4. The CDR3 has 13 amino acids. CDR3 DNA sequence: TGTGCCAGCAGTTTAGGAACAGGGGGCAGGCAGTACTTC. It specifies CASSLGTGGRQYF.

This chain joins TRBV4-1 and TRBJ1-1; TRBD1 is a possible D gene (5 bases). Trimming took off 0 bases at V and 1 base at J, with 21 bases between the two ends. From germline, CDR1 is MGHRA and CDR2 YSYEKL. This CDR3 spans 19 amino acids. CDR3 protein: CASSQDRQGSLDWNTEAFF. The CDR3 DNA is TGCGCCAGCAGCCAAGATCGGCAGGGATCCCTCGATTGGAACACTGAAGCTTTCTTT.

This clonotype was seen a handful of times. The gene calls are TRBV15 and TRBJ2-1; perhaps TRBD2 as D (5 bases). The germline CDR1 and CDR2 sequences are LNHNV and YYDKDF (reference sequence). The CDR3 has 12 residues. The V end lost 5 bases, the J end lost 10 bases, and 12 bases lay between the germline ends. The chain's CDR3 is CATSSRTGEQFF. CDR3 coding DNA: TGTGCCACCAGCTCCCGGACTGGAGAGCAGTTCTTC.

This clonotype appeared a few times. The V and J genes are TRBV6-5 and TRBJ2-7; 7 nucleotides match TRBD1. CDR3 size: 15 residues. CDR1 and CDR2 from the germline V gene are MNHEY and SVGAGI. V dropped 3 bases and J dropped 2; count of bases not matched to a gene: 7. The CDR3 region is CASSYNHRGTYEQYF. The CDR3 region has the DNA TGTGCCAGCAGTTATAACCACAGGGGCACCTACGAGCAGTACTTC.

This clonotype was detected a few times. The DNA of the CDR3 is TGTGCCAGCAGTTCTATCACTCCGGGATCCTTCTTTAGCACAGATACGCAGTATTTT. Translation: CASSSITPGSFFSTDTQYF. This chain links TRBV11-2 with TRBJ2-3, with D possibly being TRBD2 (5 bases). Germline V gene lookup returns CDR1 SGHAT and CDR2 FQNNGV. Trimming took 6 bases from V and 0 from J, leaving 25 bases between them. The CDR3 totals 19 residues.

V is TRBV4-3 and J is TRBJ2-3; a weak D match, TRBD2 (6 bases). Germline CDR1 and CDR2: LGHNA and YSLEER. The V end lost 0 bases, the J end lost 1 base, and 11 bases lay between the germline ends. This CDR3 is 16 amino acids long. The CDR3 loop reads CASSQDGEAGTDTQYF. DNA for the CDR3: TGCGCCAGCAGCCAAGATGGGGAGGCGGGCACAGATACGCAGTATTTT.

This clonotype has only a few counts. The chain uses TRBV12-3 or TRBV12-4 and TRBJ2-7; 7 nucleotides align to TRBD1. The CDR3 spans 14 residues. The V segment lost 6 bases and the J segment 3 bases; nucleotides outside the gene matches: 8. CDR3 sequence reads: CASRTGQAYYEQYF. The CDR3, as DNA: TGTGCCAGCAGAACTGGACAGGCATACTACGAGCAGTACTTC.

The table lists this clonotype with a few counts. The chain carries TRBV4-2 and TRBJ1-1, with a weak D call TRBD1 (6 bases). The ends were cut back, 6 bases at V and 6 bases at J, with 14 bases in the middle. This CDR3 has 13 residues. In germline, CDR1 is LGHNA, CDR2 YNFKEQ. The CDR3 is CASSSEQGSEAFF. The CDR3 DNA reads TGTGCCAGCAGTTCTGAACAGGGTTCTGAAGCTTTCTTT.

This clonotype was picked up a small number of times. The chain recombines TRBV29-1 with TRBJ2-7; a weak D match, TRBD1 (7 bases). Germline assignment: CDR1 SQVTM and CDR2 ANQGSEA. The CDR3 contains 13 residues. V dropped 7 bases and J dropped 0 bases, with 13 bases sitting between them. CDR3 sequence reads: CSGGDSLSYEQYF. The CDR3 DNA reads as TGCAGCGGGGGGGACAGTCTCTCCTACGAGCAGTACTTC.

The gene calls are TRBV5-1 and TRBJ2-3; 10 positions match TRBD2. This CDR3 comprises 13 residues. The trim removed 6 bases at V and 3 bases at J, leaving 1 base unmatched. Germline lookup yields CDR1 SGHRS and CDR2 YFSETQ. CDR3 nucleotide sequence: TGCGCCAGCACTAGCGGGAGAACAGATACGCAGTATTTT. Translated, it gives CASTSGRTDTQYF.

V and J are TRBV29-1 and TRBJ2-1; 9 nucleotides align to TRBD1. Germline V gene sequence: CDR1 SQVTM, CDR2 ANQGSEA. CDR3 size: 15 residues. The junction had 5 bases not matched to a gene; V was cut back by 3 bases and J by 2 bases. The DNA for the CDR3 is TGCAGCGTTGATCGGGACAGGGTCACCTACAATGAGCAGTTCTTC. Residues: CSVDRDRVTYNEQFF.

The chain has TRBV20-1 and TRBJ1-6; D is ambiguous. CDR1 is DFQATT and CDR2 is SNEGSKA in the germline V gene (reference sequence). This CDR3 comprises 18 residues. Trimming took off 0 bases at V and 5 bases at J, with 20 bases between the two ends. This CDR3 is CSARDVRAQDLNNSPLHF. The DNA of the CDR3 is TGCAGTGCTAGAGATGTGAGGGCCCAGGACTTGAATAATTCACCCCTCCACTTT.

A single count supports this clonotype. Since the CDR3 does not end with the conserved phenylalanine or tryptophan, this likely comes from a read error. V usage is TRBV27 and J usage is TRBJ1-1; 8 bases agree with TRBD1. This CDR3 comprises 15 residues. Trimming cost V 5 bases and J 8 bases; bases outside gene matches: 13. The germline V gene encodes CDR1 MNHEY and CDR2 SMNVEV (reference sequence). This chain's CDR3 is CASSGQGAPSSEAFL. The CDR3 nucleotides read TGTGCCAGCAGTGGGCAGGGGGCGCCTTCATCAGAAGCTTTCCTT.

This clonotype was observed a few times. This chain links TRBV9 with TRBJ2-6; 10 bases are a match to TRBD1. In germline, CDR1 is SGDLS, CDR2 YYNGEE. Unmatched junction bases numbered 9, after V lost 4 bases and J lost 5 bases. The CDR3 loop spans 17 amino acids. CDR3 sequence: CASSPGTGETRANVLTF. CDR3 nucleotides: TGTGCCAGCAGCCCCGGGACAGGGGAAACGAGGGCCAACGTCCTGACTTTC.

J is TRBJ1-2 and V is TRBV10-3, with 10 nucleotides matching TRBD1. The ends lost 2 bases at V and 2 bases at J; junction bases unmatched: 2. This CDR3 region has 15 residues. The germline V gene encodes CDR1 ENHRY and CDR2 SYGVKD. CDR3 sequence (DNA): TGTGCCATCAGTGAGAGGACAGGGGGAAACTATGGCTACACCTTC. Amino acids: CAISERTGGNYGYTF.

CDR3 in amino acids: CASRRDLTGSHGYTF. DNA for the CDR3: TGTGCCAGCAGACGCGACCTCACAGGGAGTCATGGCTACACCTTC. The rearrangement joins TRBV7-2 to TRBJ1-2; possibly TRBD1 for D (6 bases). The germline CDR1 and CDR2 sequences are SGHTA and FQGNSA. This CDR3 is 15 amino acids long. Trimming cost V 6 bases and J 6 bases, with 20 bases left between them. Variable domain in full (rest from reference TRBV7-2 and TRBJ1-2): GAGVSQSPSNKVTEKGKDVELRCDPISGHTALYWYRQSLGQGLEFLIYFQGNSAPDKSGLPSDRFSAERTGGSVSTLTIQRTQQEDSAVYLCASRRDLTGSHGYTFGSGTRLTVV.

The chain carries TRBV7-9 and TRBJ2-3; D possibly corresponds to TRBD1 (6 bases). Trimming took off 5 bases at V and 11 bases at J, with 20 bases between the two ends. Germline lookup yields CDR1 SEHNR and CDR2 FQNEAQ (reference sequence). The CDR3 has 14 amino acids. CDR3 loop: CASSAAGTLVGQYF. DNA for the CDR3: TGTGCCAGCAGCGCGGCCGGGACACTAGTCGGGCAGTATTTT.

This clonotype was found a few times. J is TRBJ2-7 and V is TRBV10-3; D may match TRBD1 or TRBD2 (5 bases each). This CDR3 comprises 14 residues. Trimming removed 2 bases at V and 2 bases at J, with 10 bases between. Germline loops: CDR1 ENHRY, CDR2 SYGVKD. The CDR3 spells CAISERGPAYEQYF. CDR3 coding DNA: TGTGCCATCAGTGAGCGGGGACCCGCCTACGAGCAGTACTTC.

This sequence joins TRBV5-6 and TRBJ2-1, with a weak D call TRBD1 (7 bases). The CDR3 spans 16 residues. Germline V lookup: CDR1 SGHDT, CDR2 YYEEEE. V lost 3 bases and J 4 bases, leaving 17 bases between the germline ends. The CDR3 region has the DNA TGTGCCAGCAGCTGGGGGGACAGCGGAGATTACAATGAGCAGTTCTTC. This translates into CASSWGDSGDYNEQFF.

This clonotype was counted only a few times. J is TRBJ2-7 and V is TRBV29-1; weak D call: TRBD2 (6 bases). The CDR3 has 12 amino acids. The germline V and J ends were trimmed by 4 bases and 6 bases, with 13 bases remaining between them. The germline CDR1 and CDR2 sequences are SQVTM and ANQGSEA. CDR3 amino acids: CSVGQGGGEQYF. CDR3 in DNA: TGCAGCGTTGGGCAGGGAGGTGGCGAGCAGTACTTC.

This clonotype appeared many times. The J gene is TRBJ2-1, the V gene TRBV29-1; 9 nucleotides agree with TRBD1. The CDR3 runs 14 residues. Germline values: CDR1 SQVTM, CDR2 ANQGSEA. The V and J ends lost 7 bases and 1 base, in that order; junction bases with no gene match: 5. CDR3: CSARQGVSYNEQFF. The CDR3 region has the DNA TGCAGCGCGAGACAGGGGGTATCCTACAATGAGCAGTTCTTC.

The table lists this clonotype with many counts. J is TRBJ1-6 and V is TRBV25-1; tentative D call: TRBD1 (5 bases). The CDR3 is 14 amino acids. V dropped 3 bases and J dropped 6 bases, with 9 bases sitting between them. Germline V gene lookup returns CDR1 MGHDK and CDR2 SYGVNS. The CDR3 reads CASSEGGGNSPLHF. The CDR3 DNA sequence: TGTGCCAGCAGTGAGGGCGGGGGTAATTCACCCCTCCACTTT.

This clonotype came up a few times. CDR3 in DNA: TGTGCCAGCAGTCACCTCCGGACAGGGATCGAAGAGACCCAGTACTTC. Amino acids: CASSHLRTGIEETQYF. V gene TRBV21-1 combines with J gene TRBJ2-5; TRBD1 reflects the table's D call only, with no check against the DNA. TRBV21-1 constitutes a pseudogene. This CDR3 is built from 16 residues.

This clonotype came up a few times. The rearrangement uses TRBV11-2 and TRBJ2-7; 10 nucleotides match TRBD2. The germline V gene has CDR1 SGHAT and CDR2 FQNNGV. The CDR3 has 15 amino acids. Unmatched junction bases numbered 10, after V lost 4 bases and J lost 7 bases. CDR3 DNA: TGTGCCAGCAGCTACCATGGCCTAGCGGGGGATGAGCAGTACTTC. Its protein product is CASSYHGLAGDEQYF.